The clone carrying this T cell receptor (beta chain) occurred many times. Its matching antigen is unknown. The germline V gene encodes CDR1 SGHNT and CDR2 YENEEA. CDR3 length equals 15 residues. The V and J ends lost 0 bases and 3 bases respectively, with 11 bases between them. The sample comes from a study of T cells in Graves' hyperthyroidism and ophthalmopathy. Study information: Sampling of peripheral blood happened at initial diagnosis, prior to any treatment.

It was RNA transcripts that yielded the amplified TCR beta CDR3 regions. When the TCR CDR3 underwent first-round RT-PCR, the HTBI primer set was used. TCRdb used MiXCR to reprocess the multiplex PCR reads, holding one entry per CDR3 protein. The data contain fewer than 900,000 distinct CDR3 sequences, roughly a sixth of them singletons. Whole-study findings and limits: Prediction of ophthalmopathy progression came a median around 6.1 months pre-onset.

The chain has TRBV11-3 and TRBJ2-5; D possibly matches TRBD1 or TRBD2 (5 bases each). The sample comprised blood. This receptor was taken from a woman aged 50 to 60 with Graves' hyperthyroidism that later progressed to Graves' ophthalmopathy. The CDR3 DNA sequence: TGTGCCAGCAGCTTAGATCCGGGACCTGAAGAGACCCAGTACTTC. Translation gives CASSLDPGPEETQYF.